The rows below give T cell receptor beta chains drawn from one sample of a study of early T cells in non-severe SARS-CoV-2 infection. Via MiXCR, TCRdb re-called the 5' RACE reads, giving one row per CDR3 protein. The repertoire has under 35,000 distinct CDR3 sequences, about 4.2% of them found once; the top ten carry 9.5% to 13%. Sequencing was carried out using whole blood. The receptor set was obtained from an adult who was a healthcare worker with PCR-confirmed SARS-CoV-2 infection or an uninfected control (not recorded which). The CDR3 runs from the conserved cysteine through the conserved F or W. The order of the fields is CDR3 protein, CDR3 DNA, V gene, J gene, clone size, D gene. The D gene is left open where the match is weak. Clone sizes are given selectively: once, few, many, or a class where the clone is expanded.

CASSLAQFYEQYF,TGTGCCAGCAGCTTAGCGCAATTCTACGAGCAGTACTTC,TRBV7-9,TRBJ2-7,many,.
CASSLSPAGVQETQYF,TGCGCCAGCAGCTTGTCCCCCGCAGGGGTACAAGAGACCCAGTACTTC,TRBV5-1,TRBJ2-5,many,.
CSATEGVTVHEQYF,TGCAGCGCAACCGAGGGTGTAACGGTCCACGAGCAGTACTTC,TRBV29-1,TRBJ2-7,many,.
CASSLDRGEETQYF,TGTGCCAGCAGCTTGGATAGGGGGGAAGAGACCCAGTACTTC,TRBV5-5,TRBJ2-5,many,.
CSATPGLNNEQFF,TGCAGTGCTACACCTGGACTAAACAATGAGCAGTTCTTC,TRBV20-1,TRBJ2-1,many,.
CASSPMARHTQYF,TGTGCCAGCAGCCCAATGGCGCGCCATACGCAGTATTTT,TRBV12-3/TRBV12-4,TRBJ2-3,many,.
CSAQDRATTDTQYF,TGCAGTGCTCAGGACAGGGCAACGACAGATACGCAGTATTTT,TRBV20-1,TRBJ2-3,many,TRBD1
CASSLRTPSTDTQYF,TGCGCCAGCAGCTTGAGGACACCTAGCACAGATACGCAGTATTTT,TRBV5-1,TRBJ2-3,.,.
CASSPPGGNTGELFF,TGTGCCAGCAGCCCACCGGGAGGGAATACCGGGGAGCTGTTTTTT,TRBV7-3,TRBJ2-2,many,TRBD2
CASSTTGLNSPLHF,TGTGCCAGCAGCACGACAGGGTTGAATTCACCCCTCCACTTT,TRBV11-2,TRBJ1-6,many,TRBD1
CASSSPAGYQPQHF,TGTGCCAGCAGCTCCCCCGCCGGTTATCAGCCCCAGCATTTT,TRBV7-2,TRBJ1-5,.,.
CASSSTTVSYNEQFF,TGTGCCAGCAGCTCAACTACGGTCTCCTACAATGAGCAGTTCTTC,TRBV5-6,TRBJ2-1,many,.
CASSSRDRDTEAFF,TGTGCCAGCAGTTCACGGGACAGGGACACTGAAGCTTTCTTT,TRBV5-6,TRBJ1-1,few,TRBD1
CASSSDELAQGGELFF,TGTGCCAGCAGCTCAGATGAGCTAGCGCAAGGCGGGGAGCTGTTTTTT,TRBV7-2,TRBJ2-2,few,.
CASRVAGGTDTQYF,TGTGCCAGCAGAGTGGCGGGAGGCACAGATACGCAGTATTTT,TRBV6-1,TRBJ2-3,many,TRBD2
CSVLEGDSPLHF,TGCAGCGTTTTGGAGGGAGATTCACCCCTCCACTTT,TRBV29-1,TRBJ1-6,few,.
CASSQQGHEQFF,TGTGCCAGCAGCCAACAGGGCCATGAGCAGTTCTTC,TRBV3-1,TRBJ2-1,.,.
CSADSPYSNQPQHF,TGCAGCGCTGACAGCCCCTATAGCAATCAGCCCCAGCATTTT,TRBV20-1,TRBJ1-5,many,.
CSARDVGADNEQFF,TGCAGTGCTAGAGACGTGGGGGCGGACAATGAGCAGTTCTTC,TRBV20-1,TRBJ2-1,.,.
CASSITGAGLGETQYF,TGTGCCAGTAGTATTACCGGGGCCGGCCTTGGAGAGACCCAGTACTTC,TRBV19,TRBJ2-5,few,.
CSALAGTSYEQYF,TGCAGTGCCCTAGCGGGAACTTCCTACGAGCAGTACTTC,TRBV20-1,TRBJ2-7,few,TRBD2
CASSHPTAATNEKLFF,TGTGCCAGCAGCCACCCGACAGCTGCAACTAATGAAAAACTGTTTTTT,TRBV7-9,TRBJ1-4,many,.
CASSFRPRQGVNYSYEQYF,TGTGCCAGCAGTTTTCGTCCGAGACAGGGGGTGAACTACTCCTACGAGCAGTACTTC,TRBV27,TRBJ2-7,many,TRBD1
CASSLSGTSQHYGYTF,TGTGCCAGCAGCTTGAGCGGGACGTCCCAACACTATGGCTACACCTTC,TRBV7-2,TRBJ1-2,many,.
CAITRQGLDNEQFF,TGTGCCATCACGCGGCAGGGTTTGGACAATGAGCAGTTCTTC,TRBV10-3,TRBJ2-1,many,.
CASSEGGHRADEHF,TGTGCCAGCAGTGAGGGGGGCCACAGGGCAGATGAACATTTT,TRBV2,TRBJ1-5,few,.
CATSSRGGSETQYF,TGTGCCACCAGCAGTCGTGGCGGTAGCGAGACCCAGTACTTC,TRBV15,TRBJ2-5,few,.
CASSSTGVTNEKLFF,TGTGCCAGCAGTTCCACAGGGGTGACTAATGAAAAACTGTTTTTT,TRBV12-3/TRBV12-4,TRBJ1-4,.,TRBD1
CASSLEEETQYF,TGCGCCAGCAGCTTGGAGGAGGAGACCCAGTACTTC,TRBV5-1,TRBJ2-5,many,.
CASSITGQGGQPQHF,TGTGCCAGTAGTATAACGGGACAGGGAGGACAGCCCCAGCATTTT,TRBV19,TRBJ1-5,many,TRBD1
CASSRGQGGYNEQFF,TGTGCCAGCAGCCGTGGACAGGGGGGGTACAATGAGCAGTTCTTC,TRBV11-2,TRBJ2-1,many,TRBD1
CASSLAAGGNVRQYF,TGTGCCAGCAGCTTAGCGGCAGGGGGCAACGTAAGGCAGTACTTC,TRBV7-9,TRBJ2-7,.,TRBD1
CASSLSGTGAYGNTGELFF,TGTGCCAGCAGTTTAAGCGGGACAGGGGCGTATGGGAACACCGGGGAGCTGTTTTTT,TRBV27,TRBJ2-2,many,TRBD1
CAWSLFGGNQPQHF,TGTGCCTGGAGCCTATTTGGGGGCAATCAGCCCCAGCATTTT,TRBV30,TRBJ1-5,many,.
CASSPDRGGSNEKLFF,TGTGCCAGCAGCCCTGACAGAGGGGGGTCTAATGAAAAACTGTTTTTT,TRBV4-2,TRBJ1-4,few,.
CASSLVNEQYF,TGTGCCAGCAGCTTAGTGAACGAGCAGTACTTC,TRBV11-2,TRBJ2-7,many,.
CASSRGLAGGNTQYF,TGTGCCAGTAGTAGAGGACTAGCGGGGGGGAATACGCAGTATTTT,TRBV19,TRBJ2-3,many,TRBD2
CATSGGTGGRRYGYTF,TGTGCCACCAGCGGAGGGACAGGGGGCCGAAGATATGGCTACACCTTC,TRBV15,TRBJ1-2,many,TRBD1
CASRPDRTNYGYTF,TGTGCCAGCAGACCCGACAGGACTAACTATGGCTACACCTTC,TRBV3-1,TRBJ1-2,many,.
CASSLGRYDGYTF,TGCGCCAGCAGCTTGGGCCGATACGATGGCTACACCTTC,TRBV5-1,TRBJ1-2,many,.
CSAPGTGQTEAFF,TGCAGTGCTCCAGGGACCGGCCAGACTGAAGCTTTCTTT,TRBV20-1,TRBJ1-1,.,.
CASSQAGTQRYNEQFF,TGTGCCAGCAGCCAAGCCGGGACTCAACGGTACAATGAGCAGTTCTTC,TRBV14,TRBJ2-1,few,.
CASPQVAGLSLETQYF,TGTGCCAGCCCCCAAGTGGCAGGACTCTCGTTAGAGACCCAGTACTTC,TRBV12-3/TRBV12-4,TRBJ2-5,many,.
CASSLSDGPVNYGYTF,TGTGCCAGTAGCCTTTCAGACGGCCCGGTGAACTATGGCTACACCTTC,TRBV19,TRBJ1-2,.,.